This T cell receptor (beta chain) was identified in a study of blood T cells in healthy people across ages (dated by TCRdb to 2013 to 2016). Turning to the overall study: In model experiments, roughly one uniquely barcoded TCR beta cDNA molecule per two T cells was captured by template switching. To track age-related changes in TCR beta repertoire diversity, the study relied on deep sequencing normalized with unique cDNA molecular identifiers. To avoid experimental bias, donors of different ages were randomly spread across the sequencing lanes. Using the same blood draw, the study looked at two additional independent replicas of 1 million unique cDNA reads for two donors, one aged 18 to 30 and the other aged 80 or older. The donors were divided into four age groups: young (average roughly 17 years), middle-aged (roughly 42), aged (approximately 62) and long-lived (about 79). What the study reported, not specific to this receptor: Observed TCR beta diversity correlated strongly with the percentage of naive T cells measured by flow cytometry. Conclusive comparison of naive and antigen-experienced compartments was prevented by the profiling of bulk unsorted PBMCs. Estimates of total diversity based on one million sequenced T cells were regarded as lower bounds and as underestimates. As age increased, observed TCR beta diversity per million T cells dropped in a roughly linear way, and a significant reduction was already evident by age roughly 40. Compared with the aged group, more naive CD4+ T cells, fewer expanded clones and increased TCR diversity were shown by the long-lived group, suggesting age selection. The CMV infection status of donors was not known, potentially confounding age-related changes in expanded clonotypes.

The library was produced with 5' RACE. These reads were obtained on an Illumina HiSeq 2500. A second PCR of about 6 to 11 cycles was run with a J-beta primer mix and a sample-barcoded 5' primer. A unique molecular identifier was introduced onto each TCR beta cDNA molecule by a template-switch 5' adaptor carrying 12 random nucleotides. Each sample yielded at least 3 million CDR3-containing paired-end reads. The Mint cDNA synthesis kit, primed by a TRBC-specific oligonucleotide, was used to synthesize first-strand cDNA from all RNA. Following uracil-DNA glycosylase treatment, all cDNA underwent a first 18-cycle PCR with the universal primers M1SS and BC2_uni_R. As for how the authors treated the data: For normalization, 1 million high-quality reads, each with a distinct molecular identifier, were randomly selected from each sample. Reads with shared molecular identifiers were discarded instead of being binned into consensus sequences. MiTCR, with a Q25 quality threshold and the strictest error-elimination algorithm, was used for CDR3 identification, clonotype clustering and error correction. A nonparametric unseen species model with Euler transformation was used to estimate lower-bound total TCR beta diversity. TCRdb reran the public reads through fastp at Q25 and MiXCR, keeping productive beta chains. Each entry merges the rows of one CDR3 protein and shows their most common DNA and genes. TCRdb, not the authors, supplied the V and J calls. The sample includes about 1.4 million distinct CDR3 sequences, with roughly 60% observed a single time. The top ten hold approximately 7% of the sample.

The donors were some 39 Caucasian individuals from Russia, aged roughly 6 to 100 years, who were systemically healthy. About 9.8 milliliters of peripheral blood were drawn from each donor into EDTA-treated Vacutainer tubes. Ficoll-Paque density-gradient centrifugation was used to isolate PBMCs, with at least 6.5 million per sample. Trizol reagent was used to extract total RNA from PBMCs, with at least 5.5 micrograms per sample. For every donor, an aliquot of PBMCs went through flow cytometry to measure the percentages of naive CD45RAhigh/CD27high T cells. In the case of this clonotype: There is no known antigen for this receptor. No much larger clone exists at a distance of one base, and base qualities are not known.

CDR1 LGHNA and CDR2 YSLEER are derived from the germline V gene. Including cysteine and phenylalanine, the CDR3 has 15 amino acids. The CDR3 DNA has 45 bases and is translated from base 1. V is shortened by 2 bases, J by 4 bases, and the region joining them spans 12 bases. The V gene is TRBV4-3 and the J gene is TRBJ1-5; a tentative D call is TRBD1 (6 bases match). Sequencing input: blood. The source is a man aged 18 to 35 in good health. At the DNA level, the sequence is TGCGCCAGCAGCCAATCCGACAGGCCTAATCAGCCCCAGCATTTT. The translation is CASSQSDRPNQPQHF.